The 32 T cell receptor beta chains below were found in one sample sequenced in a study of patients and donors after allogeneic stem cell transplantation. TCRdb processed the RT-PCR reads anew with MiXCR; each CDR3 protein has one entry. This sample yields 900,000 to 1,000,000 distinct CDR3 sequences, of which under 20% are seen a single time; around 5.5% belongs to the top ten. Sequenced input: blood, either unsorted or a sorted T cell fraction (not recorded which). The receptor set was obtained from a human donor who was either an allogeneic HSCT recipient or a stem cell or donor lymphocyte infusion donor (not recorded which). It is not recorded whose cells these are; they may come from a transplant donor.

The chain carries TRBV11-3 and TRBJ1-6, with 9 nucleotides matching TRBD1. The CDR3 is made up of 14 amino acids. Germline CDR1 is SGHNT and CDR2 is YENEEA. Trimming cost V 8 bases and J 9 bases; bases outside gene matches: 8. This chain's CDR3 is CASHSGDRVSPLHF. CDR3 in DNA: TGTGCCAGCCACTCTGGGGACAGGGTTTCACCCCTCCACTTT.

In nucleotides, the CDR3 is TGCAGTGCCAGCAGGGGGACTCAGCCCCAGCATTTT. Its translation is CSASRGTQPQHF. The rearrangement links TRBV20-1 to TRBJ1-5, with TRBD1 matching over 7 bases. Germline CDR1 is DFQATT and CDR2 is SNEGSKA (reference sequence). Trimming cost V 6 bases and J 6 bases; bases outside gene matches: 5. The CDR3 is 12 amino acids.

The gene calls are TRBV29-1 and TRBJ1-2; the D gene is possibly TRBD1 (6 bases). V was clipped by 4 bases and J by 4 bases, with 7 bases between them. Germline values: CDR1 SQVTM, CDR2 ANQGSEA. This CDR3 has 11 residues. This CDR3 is CSVGDTYGYTF. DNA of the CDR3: TGCAGCGTTGGGGACACCTATGGCTACACCTTC.

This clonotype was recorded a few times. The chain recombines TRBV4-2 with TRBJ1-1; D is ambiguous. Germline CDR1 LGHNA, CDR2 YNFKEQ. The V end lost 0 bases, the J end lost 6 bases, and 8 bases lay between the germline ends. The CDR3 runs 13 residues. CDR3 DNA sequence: TGTGCCAGCAGCCAAGAAGCGGACTCTGAAGCTTTCTTT. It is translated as CASSQEADSEAFF.

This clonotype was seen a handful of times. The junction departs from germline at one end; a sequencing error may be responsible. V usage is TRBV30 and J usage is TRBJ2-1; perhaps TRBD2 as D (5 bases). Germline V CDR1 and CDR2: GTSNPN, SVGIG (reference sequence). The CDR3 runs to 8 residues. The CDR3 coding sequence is TGTGCCTGGAGCGGAGGCCTCTTC. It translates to CAWSGGLF.

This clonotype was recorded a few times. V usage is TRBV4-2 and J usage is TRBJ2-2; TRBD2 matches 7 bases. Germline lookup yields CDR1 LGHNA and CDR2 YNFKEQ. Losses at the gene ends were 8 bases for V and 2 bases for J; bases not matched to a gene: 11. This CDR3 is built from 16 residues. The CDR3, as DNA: TGTGCCAGCGGGAGACTGGTAGCGGGTAACACCGGGGAGCTGTTTTTT. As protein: CASGRLVAGNTGELFF.

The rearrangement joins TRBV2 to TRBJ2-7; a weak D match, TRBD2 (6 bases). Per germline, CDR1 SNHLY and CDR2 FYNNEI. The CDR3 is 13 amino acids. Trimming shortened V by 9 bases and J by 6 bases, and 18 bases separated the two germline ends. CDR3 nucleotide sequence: TGTGCCAGAGAAGGGGCAGGGAGGAGCGAGCAGTACTTC. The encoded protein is CAREGAGRSEQYF. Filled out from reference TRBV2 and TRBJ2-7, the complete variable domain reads EPEVTQTPSHQVTQMGQEVILRCVPISNHLYFYWYRQILGQKVEFLVSFYNNEISEKSEIFDDQFSVERPDGSNFTLKIRSTKLEDSAMYFCAREGAGRSEQYFGPGTRLTVT.

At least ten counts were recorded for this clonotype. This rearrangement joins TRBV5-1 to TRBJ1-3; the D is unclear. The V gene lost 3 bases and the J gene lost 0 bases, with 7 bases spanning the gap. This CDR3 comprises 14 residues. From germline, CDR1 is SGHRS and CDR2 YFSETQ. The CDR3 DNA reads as TGCGCCAGCAGCTCGGGCCTCTCTGGAAACACCATATATTTT. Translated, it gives CASSSGLSGNTIYF.

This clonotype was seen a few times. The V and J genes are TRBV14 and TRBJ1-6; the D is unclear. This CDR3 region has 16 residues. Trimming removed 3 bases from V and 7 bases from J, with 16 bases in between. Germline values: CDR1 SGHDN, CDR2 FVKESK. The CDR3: CASSHSSGARNSPLHF. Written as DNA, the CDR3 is TGTGCCAGCAGCCATTCCTCGGGAGCGAGAAATTCACCCCTCCACTTT.

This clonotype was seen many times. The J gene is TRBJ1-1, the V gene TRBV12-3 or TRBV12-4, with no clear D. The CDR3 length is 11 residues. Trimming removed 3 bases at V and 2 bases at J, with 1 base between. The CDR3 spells CASSFNTEAFF. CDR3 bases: TGTGCCAGCAGTTTCAACACTGAAGCTTTCTTT.

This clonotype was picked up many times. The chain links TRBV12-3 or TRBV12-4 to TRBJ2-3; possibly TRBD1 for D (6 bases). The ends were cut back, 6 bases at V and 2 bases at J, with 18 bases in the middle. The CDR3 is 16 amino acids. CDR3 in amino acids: CASSPWGRTSTDTQYF. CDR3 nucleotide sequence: TGTGCCAGCAGCCCATGGGGGCGAACGTCCACAGATACGCAGTATTTT.

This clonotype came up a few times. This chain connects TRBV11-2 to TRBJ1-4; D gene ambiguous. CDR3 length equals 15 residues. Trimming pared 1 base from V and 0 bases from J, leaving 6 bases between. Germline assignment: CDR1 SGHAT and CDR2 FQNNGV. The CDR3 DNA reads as TGTGCCAGCAGCTTAGTTCGTCCAACTAATGAAAAACTGTTTTTT. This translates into CASSLVRPTNEKLFF.

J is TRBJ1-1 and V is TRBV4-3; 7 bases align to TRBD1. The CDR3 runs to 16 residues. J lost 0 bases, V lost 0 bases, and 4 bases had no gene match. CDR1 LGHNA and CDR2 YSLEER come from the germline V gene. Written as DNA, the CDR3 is TGCGCCAGCAGCCAAGATGGGACAGCCCTGAACACTGAAGCTTTCTTT. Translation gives CASSQDGTALNTEAFF.

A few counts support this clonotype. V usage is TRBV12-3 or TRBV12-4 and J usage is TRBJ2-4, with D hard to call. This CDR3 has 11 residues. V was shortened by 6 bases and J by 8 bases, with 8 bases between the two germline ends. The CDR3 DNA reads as TGTGCCAGCAGCTCGAAGGACATTCAGTACTTC. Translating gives CASSSKDIQYF.

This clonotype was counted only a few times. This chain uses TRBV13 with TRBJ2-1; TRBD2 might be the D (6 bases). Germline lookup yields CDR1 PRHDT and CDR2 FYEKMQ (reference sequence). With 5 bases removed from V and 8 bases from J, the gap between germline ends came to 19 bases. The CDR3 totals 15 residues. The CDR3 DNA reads TGTGCCAGCAGCCTCGCCCAAGGAGGGTACCATGAGCAGTTCTTC. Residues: CASSLAQGGYHEQFF.

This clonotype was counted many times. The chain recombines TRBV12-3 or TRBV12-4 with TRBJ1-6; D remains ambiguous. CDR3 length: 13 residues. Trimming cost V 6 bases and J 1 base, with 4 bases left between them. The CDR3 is CASRRSYNSPLHF. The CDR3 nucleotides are TGTGCCAGCAGGCGATCCTATAATTCACCCCTCCACTTT.

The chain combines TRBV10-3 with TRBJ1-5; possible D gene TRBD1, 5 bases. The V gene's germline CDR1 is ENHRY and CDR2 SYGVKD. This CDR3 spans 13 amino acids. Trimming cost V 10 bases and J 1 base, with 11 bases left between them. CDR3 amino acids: CATLDRSNQPQHF. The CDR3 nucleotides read TGTGCCACCCTCGACAGAAGCAATCAGCCCCAGCATTTT.

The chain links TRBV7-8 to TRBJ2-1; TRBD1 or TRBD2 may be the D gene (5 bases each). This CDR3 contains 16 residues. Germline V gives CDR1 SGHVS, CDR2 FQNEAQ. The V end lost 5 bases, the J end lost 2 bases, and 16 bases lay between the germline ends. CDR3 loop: CASSPVGVTTYNEQFF. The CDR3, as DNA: TGTGCCAGCAGCCCCGTGGGGGTCACTACCTACAATGAGCAGTTCTTC.

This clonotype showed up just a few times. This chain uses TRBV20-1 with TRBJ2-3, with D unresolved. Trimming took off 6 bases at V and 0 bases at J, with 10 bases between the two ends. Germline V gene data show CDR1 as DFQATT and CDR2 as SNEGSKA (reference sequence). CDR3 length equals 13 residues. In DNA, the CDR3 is TGCAGTGCCGACCCCAGTAGCACAGATACGCAGTATTTT. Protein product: CSADPSSTDTQYF.

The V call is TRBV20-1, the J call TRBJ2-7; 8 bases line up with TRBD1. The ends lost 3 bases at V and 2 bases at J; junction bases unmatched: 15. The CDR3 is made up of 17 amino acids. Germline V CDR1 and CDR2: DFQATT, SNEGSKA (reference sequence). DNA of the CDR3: TGCAGTGCTAGGGGGTTTGGACAGGGCCCACTTCCCTACGAGCAGTACTTC. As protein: CSARGFGQGPLPYEQYF.

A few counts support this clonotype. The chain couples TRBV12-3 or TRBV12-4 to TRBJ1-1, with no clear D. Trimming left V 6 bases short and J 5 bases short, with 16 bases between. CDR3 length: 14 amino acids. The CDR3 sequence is CASSLSPVSTEAFF. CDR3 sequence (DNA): TGTGCCAGCAGCCTGAGTCCTGTGTCGACTGAAGCTTTCTTT.

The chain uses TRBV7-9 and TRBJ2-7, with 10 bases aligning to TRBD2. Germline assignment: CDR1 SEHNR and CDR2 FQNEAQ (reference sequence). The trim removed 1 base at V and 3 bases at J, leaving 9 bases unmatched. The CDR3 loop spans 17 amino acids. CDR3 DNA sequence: TGTGCCAGCAGCTTAGGGCTAGCGGGAGAAGGAGGCTACGAGCAGTACTTC. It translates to CASSLGLAGEGGYEQYF.

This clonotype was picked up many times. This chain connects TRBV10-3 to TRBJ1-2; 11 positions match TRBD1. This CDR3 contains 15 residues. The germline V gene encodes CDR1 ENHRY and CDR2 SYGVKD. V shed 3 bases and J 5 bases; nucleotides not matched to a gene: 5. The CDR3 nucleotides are TGTGCCATCAGTGACGCGGGACAGGGGGTGTATGGCTACACCTTC. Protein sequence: CAISDAGQGVYGYTF.

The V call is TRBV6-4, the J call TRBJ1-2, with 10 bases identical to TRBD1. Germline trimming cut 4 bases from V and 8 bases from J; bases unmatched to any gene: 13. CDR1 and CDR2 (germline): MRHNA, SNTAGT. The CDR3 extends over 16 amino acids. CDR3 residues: CASSAAGTGAQSGYTF. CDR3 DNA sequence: TGTGCCAGCAGTGCCGCCGGGACAGGGGCGCAAAGCGGCTACACCTTC.

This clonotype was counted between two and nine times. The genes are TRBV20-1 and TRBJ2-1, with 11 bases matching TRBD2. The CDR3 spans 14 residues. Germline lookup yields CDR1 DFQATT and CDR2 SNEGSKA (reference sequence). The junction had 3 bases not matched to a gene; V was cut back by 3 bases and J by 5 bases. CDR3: CSARTSGKDNEQFF. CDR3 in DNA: TGCAGTGCTAGGACTAGCGGGAAAGACAATGAGCAGTTCTTC.

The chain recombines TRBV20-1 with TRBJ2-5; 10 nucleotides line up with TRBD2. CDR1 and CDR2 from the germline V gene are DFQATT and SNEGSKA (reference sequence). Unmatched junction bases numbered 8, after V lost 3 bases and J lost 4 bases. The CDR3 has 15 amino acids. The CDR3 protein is CSASRSSGSRETQYF. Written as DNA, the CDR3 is TGCAGTGCTAGTAGGTCTAGCGGGAGTAGAGAGACCCAGTACTTC.

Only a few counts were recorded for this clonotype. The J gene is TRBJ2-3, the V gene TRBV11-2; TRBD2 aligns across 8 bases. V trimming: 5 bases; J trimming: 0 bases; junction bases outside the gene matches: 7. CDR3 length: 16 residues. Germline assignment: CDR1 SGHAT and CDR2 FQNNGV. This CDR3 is CASSLSGKRSTDTQYF. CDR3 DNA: TGTGCCAGCAGCCTTAGCGGGAAGAGGAGCACAGATACGCAGTATTTT. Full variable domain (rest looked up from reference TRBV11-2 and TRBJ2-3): EAGVAQSPRYKIIEKRQSVAFWCNPISGHATLYWYQQILGQGPKLLIQFQNNGVVDDSQLPKDRFSAERLKGVDSTLKIQPAKLEDSAVYLCASSLSGKRSTDTQYFGPGTRLTVL.

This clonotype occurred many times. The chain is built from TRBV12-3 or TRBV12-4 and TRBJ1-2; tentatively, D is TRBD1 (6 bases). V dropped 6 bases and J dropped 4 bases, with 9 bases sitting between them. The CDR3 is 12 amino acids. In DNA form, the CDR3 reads TGTGCCAGCAGCCGACAGGTCTATGGCTACACCTTC. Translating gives CASSRQVYGYTF.

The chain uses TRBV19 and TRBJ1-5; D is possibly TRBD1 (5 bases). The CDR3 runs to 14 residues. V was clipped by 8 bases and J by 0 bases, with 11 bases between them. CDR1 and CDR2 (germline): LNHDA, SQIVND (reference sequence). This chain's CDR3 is CASGAGHSNQPQHF. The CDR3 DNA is TGTGCCAGTGGGGCAGGGCATAGCAATCAGCCCCAGCATTTT.

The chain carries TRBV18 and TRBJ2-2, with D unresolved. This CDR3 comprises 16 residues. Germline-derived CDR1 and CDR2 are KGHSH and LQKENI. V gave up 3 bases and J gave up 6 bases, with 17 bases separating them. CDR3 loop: CASSPRTDARAGELFF. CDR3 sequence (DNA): TGTGCCAGCTCACCGAGGACGGACGCGCGTGCCGGGGAGCTGTTTTTT.

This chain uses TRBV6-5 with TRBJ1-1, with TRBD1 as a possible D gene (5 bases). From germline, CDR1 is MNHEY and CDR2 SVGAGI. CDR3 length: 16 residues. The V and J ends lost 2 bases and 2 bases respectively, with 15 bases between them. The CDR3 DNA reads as TGTGCCAGCAGTTACGAGTCCCAACAGGCTAACACTGAAGCTTTCTTT. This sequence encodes CASSYESQQANTEAFF.

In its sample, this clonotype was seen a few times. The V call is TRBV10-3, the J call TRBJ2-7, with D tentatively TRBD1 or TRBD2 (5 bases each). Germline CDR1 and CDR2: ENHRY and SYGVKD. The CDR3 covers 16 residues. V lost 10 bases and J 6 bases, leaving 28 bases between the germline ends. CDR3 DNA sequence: TGTGCCAGCAATGGGGCTAGCCGGTGGGAGTCGGGCGAGCAGTACTTC. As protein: CASNGASRWESGEQYF.